These 9 T cell receptor beta chains were sequenced from one sample in a study of blood T cell repertoires in COVID-19. Repertoires were generated with immunoSEQ multiplex PCR, while TCRdb's copy carries only in-frame clones and drops some. The table shows tens of thousands of clones, with roughly 87% occurring only once. Sequenced material: peripheral blood. The source of these receptors is a male donor with acute or convalescent COVID-19.

The rearrangement links TRBV28 to TRBJ1-6; no firm D call. From germline, CDR1 is MDHEN and CDR2 SYDVKM. This CDR3 contains 18 residues. Trimming removed 5 bases at V and 7 bases at J, with 24 bases between. CDR3 sequence reads: CASSRTGESFLGNSPLHF. The CDR3 nucleotides read TGTGCCAGCAGTCGGACTGGGGAGAGTTTCCTGGGAAATTCACCCCTCCACTTT.

The V and J genes are TRBV7-9 and TRBJ2-7; TRBD2 agrees at 12 bases. This CDR3 has 14 amino acids. Germline CDR1 is SEHNR and CDR2 is FQNEAQ (reference sequence). Trimming took 1 base from V and 5 from J; bases not matched to a gene: 0. DNA of the CDR3: TGTGCCAGCAGCTTAGGACTAGCGGGGGACGAGCAGTACTTC. It encodes CASSLGLAGDEQYF.

The chain has TRBV18 and TRBJ2-5; TRBD2 aligns across 11 bases. Per the germline V gene, CDR1 is KGHSH and CDR2 is LQKENI. The CDR3 is made up of 15 amino acids. The junction had 7 bases not matched to a gene; V was cut back by 2 bases and J by 8 bases. CDR3 DNA sequence: TGTGCCAGCTCACCAGGGCTAGCGGGGGGCCCCACCCAGTACTTC. It codes for CASSPGLAGGPTQYF.

The rearrangement uses TRBV25-1 and TRBJ1-1; D is possibly TRBD1 (5 bases). The CDR3 has 14 amino acids. From germline, CDR1 is MGHDK and CDR2 SYGVNS. V was pared by 6 bases and J by 1 base, with 12 bases between. The CDR3, as DNA: TGTGCCAGCAGAGGAGGGGTACAGAACACTGAAGCTTTCTTT. This encodes CASRGGVQNTEAFF.

The chain has TRBV6-5 and TRBJ1-3, with D unclear. With 6 bases removed from V and 0 bases from J, the gap between germline ends came to 6 bases. Germline V lookup: CDR1 MNHEY, CDR2 SVGAGI. The CDR3 contains 13 residues. The CDR3 DNA reads TGTGCCAGCAGGTCTAGCTCTGGAAACACCATATATTTT. Protein: CASRSSSGNTIYF.

The chain carries TRBV18 and TRBJ2-7; no definite D call. V shed 2 bases and J shed 5 bases, with 10 bases lying between them. CDR1 and CDR2 (germline): KGHSH, LQKENI. This CDR3 spans 13 amino acids. In nucleotides, the CDR3 is TGTGCCAGCTCACCAATCCAGTCAGACGAGCAGTACTTC. Translating gives CASSPIQSDEQYF.

The chain uses TRBV25-1 and TRBJ2-2; D remains ambiguous. This CDR3 contains 14 residues. V was pared by 6 bases and J by 1 base, with 9 bases between. Per germline, CDR1 MGHDK and CDR2 SYGVNS. CDR3: CASRARENTGELFF. In DNA form, the CDR3 reads TGTGCCAGCAGAGCTAGAGAGAACACCGGGGAGCTGTTTTTT.

The J gene is TRBJ2-7, the V gene TRBV6-5, with no clear D. Trimming took off 6 bases at V and 6 bases at J, with 12 bases between the two ends. This CDR3 is 12 amino acids long. CDR1 is MNHEY, CDR2 SVGAGI, per germline. This CDR3 is CASRATQGEQYF. Written as DNA, the CDR3 is TGTGCCAGCAGAGCGACCCAAGGCGAGCAGTACTTC.

The chain employs TRBV30 and TRBJ1-5, with 8 positions matching TRBD1. The ends lost 1 base at V and 3 bases at J; junction bases unmatched: 5. Per germline, CDR1 GTSNPN and CDR2 SVGIG (reference sequence). This CDR3 region has 15 residues. CDR3 coding DNA: TGTGCCTGGAGTGCTGGACAGGGCAACAATCAGCCCCAGCATTTT. As protein: CAWSAGQGNNQPQHF.